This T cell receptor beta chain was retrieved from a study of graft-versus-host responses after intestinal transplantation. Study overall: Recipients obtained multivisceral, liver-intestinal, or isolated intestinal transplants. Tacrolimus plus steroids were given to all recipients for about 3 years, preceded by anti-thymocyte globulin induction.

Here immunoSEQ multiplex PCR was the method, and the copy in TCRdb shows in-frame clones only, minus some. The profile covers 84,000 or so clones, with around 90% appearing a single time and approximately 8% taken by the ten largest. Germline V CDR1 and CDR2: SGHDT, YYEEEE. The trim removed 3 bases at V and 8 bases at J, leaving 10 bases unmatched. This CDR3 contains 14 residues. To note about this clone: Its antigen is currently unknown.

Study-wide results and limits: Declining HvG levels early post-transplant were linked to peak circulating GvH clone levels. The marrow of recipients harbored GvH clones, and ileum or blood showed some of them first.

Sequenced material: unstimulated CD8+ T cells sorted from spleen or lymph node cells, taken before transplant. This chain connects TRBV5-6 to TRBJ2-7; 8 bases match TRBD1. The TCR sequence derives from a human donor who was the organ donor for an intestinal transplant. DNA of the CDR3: TGTGCCAGCAGCTCTCGGACAGGGCCCGGGAAGCAGTACTTC. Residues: CASSSRTGPGKQYF. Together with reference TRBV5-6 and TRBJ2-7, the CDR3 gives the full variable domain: DAGVTQSPTHLIKTRGQQVTLRCSPKSGHDTVSWYQQALGQGPQFIFQYYEEEERQRGNFPDRFSGHQFPNYSSELNVNALLLGDSALYLCASSSRTGPGKQYFGPGTRLTVT.